The source of this T cell receptor beta chain is a study of OX40 agonist ivuxolimab in advanced cancers. Produced via immunoSEQ multiplex PCR; TCRdb's table is partial and in-frame only. The sample holds around 100,000 clones, 90% seen once. The clonotype was recovered from an adult with an advanced solid tumor such as melanoma, head and neck, liver or kidney cancer. This specimen was CD4+ or CD8+ T cells sorted from blood, taken in a trial of the OX40 agonist ivuxolimab.

This CDR3 reads CASSLAASDPQYF. CDR3 nucleotide sequence: TGCGCCAGCAGCTTGGCGGCGTCTGATCCGCAGTATTTT. The chain couples TRBV5-1 to TRBJ2-3; D remains ambiguous. This CDR3 has 13 residues. V dropped 0 bases and J dropped 10 bases, with 12 bases sitting between them. CDR1 is SGHRS and CDR2 is YFSETQ in the germline V gene.